This T cell receptor beta chain was identified in a study of T-cell memory formation after mild COVID-19. Notes on the study in general: Mainly in CM and EM were contracting CD4+ clones; CD8+ were in EMRA.

As concerns this clonotype: The antigen is not known.

Amplification by 5'RACE using constant-segment primers produced TCR alpha and TCR beta cDNA libraries that carried sample barcodes and UMIs. TCRdb re-called the 5' RACE reads through MiXCR, storing one row per CDR3 protein. The sample lists under 650,000 distinct CDR3 sequences, over 15% occurring once. The source of this sequence is an adult woman who had mild COVID-19 (a few samples of this study predate the infection). Cell type and time point are not known. Input material: PBMCs or a T cell subset sorted from them (not recorded which).

The CDR3 here is CASSWRGFDEQFF. The CDR3 region has the DNA TGTGCCAGCAGTTGGCGGGGGTTCGATGAGCAGTTCTTC. The rearrangement links TRBV27 to TRBJ2-1, with TRBD2 identical over 7 bases. There are 13 residues in the CDR3. CDR1 MNHEY and CDR2 SMNVEV come from the germline V gene (reference sequence). After removal of 4 bases from V and 8 bases from J, the junction contained 5 bases not matched to a gene.